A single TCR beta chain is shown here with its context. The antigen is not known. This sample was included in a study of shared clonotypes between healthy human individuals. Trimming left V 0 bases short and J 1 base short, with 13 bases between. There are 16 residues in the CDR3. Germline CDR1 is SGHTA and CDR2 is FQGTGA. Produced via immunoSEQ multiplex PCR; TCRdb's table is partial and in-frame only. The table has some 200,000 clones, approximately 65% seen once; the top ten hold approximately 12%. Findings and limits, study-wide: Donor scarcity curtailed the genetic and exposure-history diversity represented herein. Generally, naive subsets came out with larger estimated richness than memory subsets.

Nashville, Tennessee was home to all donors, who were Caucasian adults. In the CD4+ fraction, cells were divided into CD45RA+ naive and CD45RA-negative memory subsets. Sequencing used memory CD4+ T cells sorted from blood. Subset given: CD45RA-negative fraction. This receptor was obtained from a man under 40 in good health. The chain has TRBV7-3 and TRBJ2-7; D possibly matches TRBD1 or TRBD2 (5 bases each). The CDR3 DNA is TGTGCCAGCAGCTTAACCGGGACGGGCGAATCCTACGAGCAGTACTTC. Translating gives CASSLTGTGESYEQYF.